The 15 T cell receptor beta chains listed next were all sequenced from one sample in a study of memory CD4+ T cells and cytomegalovirus serostatus. Produced via immunoSEQ multiplex PCR; TCRdb's table is partial and in-frame only. The sample holds over 25,000 clones, about 80% seen once. The sort gate was single viable CD3+CD4+CD8-CD45RO+ cells for memory CD4+ T cells. Sequenced input: memory CD4+ T cells from blood. The receptors stem from an adult in good health and CMV-seronegative.

CDR3: CASSLLATSPKAFF. The CDR3 coding sequence is TGTGCCAGCAGCTTGTTGGCGACCTCCCCGAAAGCTTTCTTT. The chain uses TRBV5-6 and TRBJ1-1; D gene uncertain. Per germline, CDR1 SGHDT and CDR2 YYEEEE. This CDR3 has 14 residues. Between the trimmed V and J ends, which lost 1 base and 9 bases, there was a span of 16 bases.

This chain connects TRBV5-1 to TRBJ2-1, with D perhaps matching TRBD1 or TRBD2 (5 bases each). Germline V gene data show CDR1 as SGHRS and CDR2 as YFSETQ. V gave up 3 bases and J gave up 6 bases, with 19 bases separating them. CDR3 length: 16 amino acids. CDR3 in amino acids: CASSSGRLVAFNEQFF. The CDR3 DNA is TGCGCCAGCAGCTCAGGGAGACTTGTGGCCTTCAATGAGCAGTTCTTC.

This rearrangement joins TRBV5-1 to TRBJ1-2, with 11 nucleotides matching TRBD1. Germline V gene data show CDR1 as SGHRS and CDR2 as YFSETQ. The CDR3 is made up of 17 amino acids. With 4 bases clipped from V and 0 bases from J, the junction kept 8 bases outside the gene matches. CDR3 coding DNA: TGCGCCAGCAGCCCACGGACAGGGGGCGAAACTAACTATGGCTACACCTTC. It yields the protein CASSPRTGGETNYGYTF.

This clone was recorded a few times. The V and J genes are TRBV5-4 and TRBJ1-6; D is perhaps TRBD1 (5 bases). The V gene lost 4 bases and the J gene lost 5 bases, with 13 bases spanning the gap. CDR3 size: 15 residues. Germline loops: CDR1 SGHNT, CDR2 YYREEE (reference sequence). CDR3 amino acids: CASSPGTLNNSPLHF. The CDR3 coding sequence is TGTGCCAGCAGCCCGGGGACCCTCAATAATTCACCCCTCCACTTT. Full variable domain (outside the CDR3, taken from reference TRBV5-4 and TRBJ1-6): ETGVTQSPTHLIKTRGQQVTLRCSSQSGHNTVSWYQQALGQGPQFIFQYYREEENGRGNFPPRFSGLQFPNYSSELNVNALELDDSALYLCASSPGTLNNSPLHFGNGTRLTVT.

With respect to this clone: Mismatch with germline at one junction end may stem from a read error. V gene TRBV2 combines with J gene TRBJ2-4, with 7 bases fitting TRBD2. Looked up from germline, CDR1 is SNHLY and CDR2 is FYNNEI. CDR3 length equals 16 residues. The CDR3 loop reads CASSERVRAAGPAGLF. The CDR3 nucleotides are TGTGCCAGCAGTGAGAGGGTTAGGGCCGCTGGCCCAGCGGGGCTCTTC.

This clone turned up a few times. The J gene is TRBJ1-1, the V gene TRBV10-3, with D possibly being TRBD1 (6 bases). The ends were cut back, 4 bases at V and 5 bases at J, with 14 bases in the middle. CDR1 is ENHRY and CDR2 is SYGVKD in the germline V gene. There are 14 residues in the CDR3. The CDR3 region has the DNA TGTGCCATCAGTGGGGGGACACAGGTAACTGAAGCTTTCTTT. Encoded protein: CAISGGTQVTEAFF.

The J gene is TRBJ2-1, the V gene TRBV5-1, with D possibly being TRBD1 (7 bases). V was trimmed by 0 bases and J by 3 bases, leaving 10 bases between them. Germline CDR1 SGHRS, CDR2 YFSETQ. The CDR3 loop spans 15 amino acids. This CDR3 reads CASSLAGDSYNEQFF. The CDR3 DNA follows: TGCGCCAGCAGCTTGGCGGGGGACAGCTACAATGAGCAGTTCTTC. Variable domain in full (rest from reference TRBV5-1 and TRBJ2-1): KAGVTQTPRYLIKTRGQQVTLSCSPISGHRSVSWYQQTPGQGLQFLFEYFSETQRNKGNFPGRFSGRQFSNSRSEMNVSTLELGDSALYLCASSLAGDSYNEQFFGPGTRLTVL.

This chain joins TRBV14 and TRBJ2-1; either TRBD1 or TRBD2 may fit D (5 bases each). CDR1 and CDR2 (germline): SGHDN, FVKESK. CDR3 length: 14 amino acids. Deletions cut 4 bases from V and 6 bases from J, with 13 bases between. The CDR3 DNA follows: TGTGCCAGCAGCCTGTCGGGGACCCTCAATGAGCAGTTCTTC. As protein: CASSLSGTLNEQFF.

The chain has TRBV4-3 and TRBJ2-1; D is possibly TRBD1 or TRBD2 (5 bases each). V was pared by 0 bases and J by 7 bases, with 25 bases between. CDR3 length: 19 amino acids. CDR1 and CDR2 (germline): LGHNA, YSLEER. The CDR3 DNA follows: TGCGCCAGCAGCCAAGATCATCCCTTGACTGCTGGGGGAACTAATGAGCAGTTCTTC. This codes for CASSQDHPLTAGGTNEQFF.

The V call is TRBV29-1, the J call TRBJ2-3, with TRBD1 matching over 12 bases. CDR3 size: 19 residues. Trimming removed 5 bases from V and 2 bases from J; junction bases left unmatched: 17. Germline CDR1 and CDR2: SQVTM and ANQGSEA. The CDR3 DNA is TGCAGCGTTACCGGGACAGGGGGCCCCGGCCGCCTATCCACAGATACGCAGTATTTT. This codes for CSVTGTGGPGRLSTDTQYF.

This sequence joins TRBV29-1 and TRBJ2-1; D might be TRBD1 or TRBD2, each matching 5 bases. V lost 7 bases to trimming and J lost 0 bases, with 13 bases between them. The CDR3 extends over 14 amino acids. Germline V gene sequence: CDR1 SQVTM, CDR2 ANQGSEA. The CDR3: CSGLRGGSYNEQFF. The CDR3 DNA reads TGCAGCGGATTACGGGGCGGCTCCTACAATGAGCAGTTCTTC.

The chain employs TRBV18 and TRBJ2-3; 8 nucleotides agree with TRBD2. Germline V gives CDR1 KGHSH, CDR2 LQKENI. There are 15 residues in the CDR3. V was pared by 4 bases and J by 6 bases, with 9 bases of the junction left unmatched. The DNA of the CDR3 is TGTGCCAGCTCACTCGGGACTAGTGGGTTTGATACGCAGTATTTT. Residues: CASSLGTSGFDTQYF.

This sequence joins TRBV5-4 and TRBJ1-5, with D tentatively TRBD1 (5 bases). CDR1 is SGHNT and CDR2 is YYREEE in the germline V gene (reference sequence). CDR3 length: 12 amino acids. Trimming took 4 bases from V and 9 from J, leaving 11 bases between them. The CDR3 loop is CASSIDSGPQHF. For the CDR3, the DNA is TGTGCCAGCAGCATCGACAGCGGGCCCCAGCATTTT.

This clone has just a few counts. The gene calls are TRBV5-4 and TRBJ2-2; a possible D gene is TRBD1 (6 bases). CDR3 length equals 15 residues. Germline lookup yields CDR1 SGHNT and CDR2 YYREEE (reference sequence). The V and J ends lost 1 base and 3 bases respectively, with 10 bases between them. The CDR3 here is CASSLLDRDTGELFF. The CDR3, as DNA: TGTGCCAGCAGCTTGCTGGACAGAGACACCGGGGAGCTGTTTTTT.

This clone was picked up a small number of times. The J gene is TRBJ1-1, the V gene TRBV6-1; D is unclear. Trimming pared 7 bases from V and 7 bases from J, leaving 13 bases between. The CDR3 is 12 amino acids. Per the germline V gene, CDR1 is MNHNS and CDR2 is SASEGT. CDR3: CASTPGPYEAFF. CDR3 nucleotide sequence: TGTGCCAGCACCCCCGGCCCCTATGAAGCTTTCTTT.